The 6 T cell receptor beta chains in this list originate from one sample, sequenced in a study of shared clonotypes between healthy human individuals. Only in-frame clones appear in the TCRdb table, and some are missing; sequencing was by immunoSEQ multiplex PCR. The data hold approximately 2.4 million clones, with around 95% observed a single time. Sequenced: naive CD4+ T cells sorted from blood. As to subset: CD45RA+ positively selected. The receptors shown here come from a man aged 18 to 29 in good health.

The CDR3, as DNA: TGTGCCAGCAGCGTAGTCGGCCAGGGCGATGGCTACACCTTC. As protein: CASSVVGQGDGYTF. This chain joins TRBV9 and TRBJ1-2; D possibly corresponds to TRBD1 (5 bases). This CDR3 comprises 14 residues. Between the trimmed V and J ends, which lost 0 bases and 6 bases, there was a span of 12 bases. Per the germline V gene, CDR1 is SGDLS and CDR2 is YYNGEE.

V and J are TRBV6-1 and TRBJ1-2; D gene ambiguous. The CDR3 totals 17 residues. CDR1 is MNHNS and CDR2 is SASEGT in the germline V gene. V was cut by 3 bases and J by 7 bases, with 24 bases left in between. This chain's CDR3 is CASSDSLRQAVQFGYTF. DNA of the CDR3: TGTGCCAGCAGTGATTCTCTCAGGCAGGCGGTCCAATTTGGCTACACCTTC.

This chain joins TRBV7-9 and TRBJ1-1; no firm D call. V lost 5 bases to trimming and J lost 0 bases, with 13 bases between them. This CDR3 is built from 15 residues. Germline values: CDR1 SEHNR, CDR2 FQNEAQ (reference sequence). The CDR3 DNA sequence: TGTGCCAGCAGCCCCCGCCCGGGGATGAACACTGAAGCTTTCTTT. Protein product: CASSPRPGMNTEAFF. The whole variable domain, filled in from reference TRBV7-9 and TRBJ1-1, reads DTGVSQNPRHKITKRGQNVTFRCDPISEHNRLYWYRQTLGQGPEFLTYFQNEAQLEKSRLLSDRFSAERPKGSFSTLEIQRTEQGDSAMYLCASSPRPGMNTEAFFGQGTRLTVV.

The chain uses TRBV28 and TRBJ1-4, with 8 bases lining up with TRBD1. Germline trimming cut 5 bases from V and 2 bases from J; bases unmatched to any gene: 4. The germline V gene encodes CDR1 MDHEN and CDR2 SYDVKM. The CDR3 length is 15 residues. Here the CDR3 DNA reads TGTGCCAGCAGTCCCCGGACAGGGACTAATGAAAAACTGTTTTTT. It is translated as CASSPRTGTNEKLFF.

The CDR3 here is CASSYYVEHTEAFF. CDR3 coding DNA: TGTGCCAGCAGTTACTACGTGGAGCACACTGAAGCTTTCTTT. J is TRBJ1-1 and V is TRBV6-5; no clear D gene. V was trimmed by 1 base and J by 3 bases, leaving 9 bases between them. There are 14 residues in the CDR3. Per the germline V gene, CDR1 is MNHEY and CDR2 is SVGAGI.

The chain recombines TRBV6-6 with TRBJ1-1, with TRBD1 as a possible D gene (5 bases). The length of the CDR3 is 14 residues. V was clipped by 0 bases and J by 3 bases, with 8 bases between them. The germline V gene has CDR1 MNHNY and CDR2 SVGAGI (reference sequence). The CDR3 coding sequence is TGTGCCAGCAGTTACTCAGAAGGGGACACTGAAGCTTTCTTT. It is translated as CASSYSEGDTEAFF.